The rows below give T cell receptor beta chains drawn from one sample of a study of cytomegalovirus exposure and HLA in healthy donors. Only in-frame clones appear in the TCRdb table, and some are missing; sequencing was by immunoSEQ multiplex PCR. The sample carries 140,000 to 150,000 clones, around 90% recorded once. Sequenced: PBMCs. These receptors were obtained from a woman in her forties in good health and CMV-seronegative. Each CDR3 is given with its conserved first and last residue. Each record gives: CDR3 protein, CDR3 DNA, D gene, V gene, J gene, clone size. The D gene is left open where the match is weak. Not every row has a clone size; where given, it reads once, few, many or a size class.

CDR3 protein: CASRFSSGKGDTQYF
CDR3 DNA: TGTGCCAGCAGATTTTCTAGCGGGAAGGGGGATACGCAGTATTTT
D gene: TRBD2
V gene: TRBV11-2
J gene: TRBJ2-3
clone size: NA

CDR3 protein: CASSLDRGTGNTIYF
CDR3 DNA: TGTGCCAGCAGTCTGGACAGGGGTACTGGAAACACCATATATTTT
D gene: TRBD1
V gene: TRBV7-8
J gene: TRBJ1-3
clone size: NA

CDR3 protein: CASSQVAGEGTEAFF
CDR3 DNA: TGTGCCAGCAGCCAAGTCGCGGGAGAGGGCACTGAAGCTTTCTTT
D gene: NA
V gene: TRBV4-2
J gene: TRBJ1-1
clone size: NA

CDR3 protein: CASSIEAPDTQYF
CDR3 DNA: TGTGCCAGTAGTATCGAGGCGCCAGATACGCAGTATTTT
D gene: NA
V gene: TRBV19
J gene: TRBJ2-3
clone size: NA

CDR3 protein: CAIREPGGGQPQHF
CDR3 DNA: TGTGCCATCAGAGAGCCAGGGGGAGGTCAGCCCCAGCATTTT
D gene: TRBD1
V gene: TRBV10-3
J gene: TRBJ1-5
clone size: NA

CDR3 protein: CASSPTPGRANYGYTF
CDR3 DNA: TGTGCCAGCAGTCCTACCCCCGGCAGGGCTAACTATGGCTACACCTTC
D gene: NA
V gene: TRBV28
J gene: TRBJ1-2
clone size: few

CDR3 protein: CASSFYREMGTGELFF
CDR3 DNA: TGTGCCAGCAGCTTTTATCGGGAGATGGGCACCGGGGAGCTGTTTTTT
D gene: NA
V gene: TRBV7-2
J gene: TRBJ2-2
clone size: NA

CDR3 protein: CASSLGLAHEQFF
CDR3 DNA: TGTGCCAGCAGCTTAGGTCTAGCACATGAGCAGTTCTTC
D gene: NA
V gene: TRBV11-3
J gene: TRBJ2-1
clone size: NA

CDR3 protein: CSARGQIEAFF
CDR3 DNA: TGCAGTGCTAGAGGACAGATCGAAGCTTTCTTT
D gene: NA
V gene: TRBV20-1
J gene: TRBJ1-1
clone size: NA

CDR3 protein: CAQQLGWERNSYNEQFF
CDR3 DNA: TGTGCCCAGCAGCTCGGTTGGGAGCGTAACTCCTACAATGAGCAGTTCTTC
D gene: NA
V gene: TRBV19
J gene: TRBJ2-1
clone size: NA

CDR3 protein: CASTPQGEGGYTF
CDR3 DNA: TGCGCCAGCACCCCACAGGGGGAGGGAGGCTACACCTTC
D gene: TRBD1
V gene: TRBV5-1
J gene: TRBJ1-2
clone size: few

CDR3 protein: CASSPGQALGNTIYF
CDR3 DNA: TGTGCCAGCAGCCCAGGACAGGCTCTGGGAAACACCATATATTTT
D gene: TRBD1
V gene: TRBV7-3
J gene: TRBJ1-3
clone size: NA

CDR3 protein: CASSYSNENEQFF
CDR3 DNA: TGTGCCAGCAGTTACTCGAACGAGAATGAGCAGTTCTTC
D gene: NA
V gene: TRBV6-6
J gene: TRBJ2-1
clone size: NA

CDR3 protein: CASSLPASRSYEQYF
CDR3 DNA: TGTGCCAGCAGCTTGCCCGCTAGTAGGTCCTACGAGCAGTACTTC
D gene: NA
V gene: TRBV5-4
J gene: TRBJ2-7
clone size: few

CDR3 protein: CASSRTGTGGGNQPQHF
CDR3 DNA: TGTGCCAGCAGTCGAACCGGGACAGGGGGGGGCAATCAGCCCCAGCATTTT
D gene: TRBD1
V gene: TRBV2
J gene: TRBJ1-5
clone size: NA

CDR3 protein: CAPRDRASWRREQYF
CDR3 DNA: TGTGCCCCCCGGGACAGGGCATCATGGAGGCGCGAGCAGTACTTC
D gene: NA
V gene: TRBV21-1
J gene: TRBJ2-7
clone size: NA

CDR3 protein: CASSGPGVYEQYF
CDR3 DNA: TGTGCCAGCAGTGGGCCGGGGGTCTACGAGCAGTACTTC
D gene: NA
V gene: TRBV6-1
J gene: TRBJ2-7
clone size: once

CDR3 protein: CASSLVLAGGQETQYF
CDR3 DNA: TGCGCCAGCAGCTTGGTACTAGCGGGAGGACAAGAGACCCAGTACTTC
D gene: TRBD2
V gene: TRBV5-1
J gene: TRBJ2-5
clone size: NA

CDR3 protein: CASSLLSGEETQYF
CDR3 DNA: TGCGCCAGCAGCTTGCTCAGCGGGGAAGAGACCCAGTACTTC
D gene: TRBD2
V gene: TRBV5-1
J gene: TRBJ2-5
clone size: once

CDR3 protein: CASSLPRDSAYEQYF
CDR3 DNA: TGTGCCAGCAGCTTACCTCGGGACTCTGCCTACGAGCAGTACTTC
D gene: NA
V gene: TRBV7-9
J gene: TRBJ2-7
clone size: NA

CDR3 protein: CASSQALGGTEAFF
CDR3 DNA: TGTGCCAGCAGCCAAGCCCTGGGGGGGACTGAAGCTTTCTTT
D gene: NA
V gene: TRBV14
J gene: TRBJ1-1
clone size: NA

CDR3 protein: CASSLGVGATNEKLFF
CDR3 DNA: TGCGCCAGCAGCCTAGGGGTTGGTGCAACTAATGAAAAACTGTTTTTT
D gene: NA
V gene: TRBV4-1
J gene: TRBJ1-4
clone size: NA

CDR3 protein: CASSWTGNYGYTF
CDR3 DNA: TGTGCCAGCAGCTGGACAGGGAACTATGGCTACACCTTC
D gene: TRBD1
V gene: TRBV7-2
J gene: TRBJ1-2
clone size: NA

CDR3 protein: CASSLVLAGGETQYF
CDR3 DNA: TGTGCCAGCAGCTTAGTTCTAGCGGGAGGAGAGACGCAGTATTTT
D gene: TRBD2
V gene: TRBV5-4
J gene: TRBJ2-3
clone size: NA

CDR3 protein: CASSPGSPYEQYF
CDR3 DNA: TGTGCCAGCAGCCCCGGGAGTCCCTACGAGCAGTACTTC
D gene: NA
V gene: TRBV5-4
J gene: TRBJ2-7
clone size: few

CDR3 protein: CASSFPPRHEQYF
CDR3 DNA: TGCGCCAGCAGCTTTCCCCCTAGGCACGAGCAGTACTTC
D gene: NA
V gene: TRBV5-1
J gene: TRBJ2-7
clone size: NA

CDR3 protein: CASSDRSSYEQYF
CDR3 DNA: TGTGCCAGCAGCGACAGGAGCTCCTACGAGCAGTACTTC
D gene: NA
V gene: TRBV5-6
J gene: TRBJ2-7
clone size: NA

CDR3 protein: CASRRQGSYEQYF
CDR3 DNA: TGTGCCAGCAGACGACAGGGCTCCTACGAGCAGTACTTC
D gene: TRBD1
V gene: TRBV6-5
J gene: TRBJ2-7
clone size: NA

CDR3 protein: CASTNTHEQYF
CDR3 DNA: TGTGCCAGCACAAACACCCACGAGCAGTACTTC
D gene: NA
V gene: TRBV6-1
J gene: TRBJ2-7
clone size: NA

CDR3 protein: CASSPTWTAMNTEAFF
CDR3 DNA: TGTGCCAGCAGCCCGACATGGACAGCCATGAACACTGAAGCTTTCTTT
D gene: NA
V gene: TRBV7-6
J gene: TRBJ1-1
clone size: NA

CDR3 protein: CATHPGLGVLGNQPQHF
CDR3 DNA: TGTGCCACCCACCCTGGGTTAGGGGTCCTTGGGAATCAGCCCCAGCATTTT
D gene: NA
V gene: TRBV28
J gene: TRBJ1-5
clone size: NA

CDR3 protein: CASNPIIADTQYF
CDR3 DNA: TGTGCCAGCAACCCAATAATCGCGGATACGCAGTATTTT
D gene: NA
V gene: TRBV6-1
J gene: TRBJ2-3
clone size: NA

CDR3 protein: CASSRRRSSYEQYF
CDR3 DNA: TGTGCCAGCAGCCGCAGGAGGAGCTCCTACGAGCAGTACTTC
D gene: NA
V gene: TRBV14
J gene: TRBJ2-7
clone size: NA

CDR3 protein: CASSLGDMAYEQYF
CDR3 DNA: TGTGCCAGCAGCTTAGGGGACATGGCTTACGAGCAGTACTTC
D gene: NA
V gene: TRBV5-5
J gene: TRBJ2-7
clone size: NA

CDR3 protein: CAIREAATTAFSYEQYF
CDR3 DNA: TGTGCCATCAGGGAGGCAGCTACTACGGCCTTTTCCTACGAGCAGTACTTC
D gene: NA
V gene: TRBV10-3
J gene: TRBJ2-7
clone size: once

CDR3 protein: CASSYSTGFGKLFF
CDR3 DNA: TGTGCCAGCAGTTACTCGACAGGGTTCGGAAAACTGTTTTTT
D gene: TRBD1
V gene: TRBV6-5
J gene: TRBJ1-4
clone size: NA

CDR3 protein: CASSIKREVTYEQYF
CDR3 DNA: TGTGCCAGTAGTATAAAGCGGGAGGTAACCTACGAGCAGTACTTC
D gene: TRBD2
V gene: TRBV19
J gene: TRBJ2-7
clone size: NA

CDR3 protein: CASSFWGQVGYEQYF
CDR3 DNA: TGTGCCAGCAGCTTCTGGGGACAGGTGGGTTACGAGCAGTACTTC
D gene: TRBD1
V gene: TRBV7-2
J gene: TRBJ2-7
clone size: NA

CDR3 protein: CASSSSGTSGASTDTQYF
CDR3 DNA: TGTGCCAGCAGCTCAAGCGGGACTAGCGGGGCTAGCACAGATACGCAGTATTTT
D gene: TRBD2
V gene: TRBV7-9
J gene: TRBJ2-3
clone size: NA

CDR3 protein: CASSFPGQSSGNTIYF
CDR3 DNA: TGTGCCAGCAGTTTCCCGGGACAAAGCTCTGGAAACACCATATATTTT
D gene: NA
V gene: TRBV7-9
J gene: TRBJ1-3
clone size: few

CDR3 protein: CASSERWAYGYTF
CDR3 DNA: TGTGCCAGCAGTGAAAGATGGGCCTATGGCTACACCTTC
D gene: NA
V gene: TRBV2
J gene: TRBJ1-2
clone size: NA

CDR3 protein: CASSSGLAGVVLIGEQYF
CDR3 DNA: TGTGCCAGCAGCAGCGGACTAGCGGGAGTCGTTTTAATTGGCGAGCAGTACTTC
D gene: TRBD2
V gene: TRBV7-8
J gene: TRBJ2-7
clone size: NA

CDR3 protein: CASSQDGGTGIGQYF
CDR3 DNA: TGCGCCAGCAGCCAAGATGGCGGGACAGGGATCGGCCAGTACTTC
D gene: TRBD1
V gene: TRBV4-1
J gene: TRBJ2-5
clone size: NA

CDR3 protein: CASSDRSGANVLTF
CDR3 DNA: TGTGCCAGCAGTGACCGCTCTGGGGCCAACGTCCTGACTTTC
D gene: NA
V gene: TRBV2
J gene: TRBJ2-6
clone size: NA

CDR3 protein: CSVARQSGVQETQYF
CDR3 DNA: TGCAGCGTAGCCCGACAGAGCGGGGTCCAAGAGACCCAGTACTTC
D gene: TRBD2
V gene: TRBV29-1
J gene: TRBJ2-5
clone size: NA

CDR3 protein: CASRLDTNTEAFF
CDR3 DNA: TGCGCCAGCAGACTGGACACGAACACTGAAGCTTTCTTT
D gene: NA
V gene: TRBV5-1
J gene: TRBJ1-1
clone size: NA

CDR3 protein: CASSGTSTGGLNEQYF
CDR3 DNA: TGTGCCAGCAGTGGAACCTCGACAGGGGGCCTCAACGAGCAGTACTTC
D gene: TRBD1
V gene: TRBV6-6
J gene: TRBJ2-7
clone size: NA

CDR3 protein: CASSYSAAPLSYEQYF
CDR3 DNA: TGTGCCAGCAGTTACTCCGCGGCCCCTCTTTCCTACGAGCAGTACTTC
D gene: NA
V gene: TRBV6-5
J gene: TRBJ2-7
clone size: NA

CDR3 protein: CASSLGQGSDTQYF
CDR3 DNA: TGCGCCAGCAGCTTGGGGCAGGGTTCAGATACGCAGTATTTT
D gene: NA
V gene: TRBV5-1
J gene: TRBJ2-3
clone size: NA

CDR3 protein: CASVQGGGNQPQHF
CDR3 DNA: TGTGCCAGCGTGCAGGGTGGAGGGAATCAGCCCCAGCATTTT
D gene: NA
V gene: TRBV6-6
J gene: TRBJ1-5
clone size: few

CDR3 protein: CASSKGSGNTGELFF
CDR3 DNA: TGCGCCAGCAGCAAAGGATCGGGGAACACCGGGGAGCTGTTTTTT
D gene: NA
V gene: TRBV5-1
J gene: TRBJ2-2
clone size: NA

CDR3 protein: CASMSGLAGPTYNEQFF
CDR3 DNA: TGTGCCAGCATGTCGGGACTAGCGGGCCCGACCTACAATGAGCAGTTCTTC
D gene: TRBD2
V gene: TRBV2
J gene: TRBJ2-1
clone size: NA

CDR3 protein: CASSTPGREAEAFF
CDR3 DNA: TGTGCCAGCAGTACTCCCGGCAGGGAGGCTGAAGCTTTCTTT
D gene: NA
V gene: TRBV6-5
J gene: TRBJ1-1
clone size: NA

CDR3 protein: CASSLGASAYTDTQYF
CDR3 DNA: TGTGCCAGCAGCTTGGGGGCTAGCGCTTACACAGATACGCAGTATTTT
D gene: NA
V gene: TRBV5-5
J gene: TRBJ2-3
clone size: once

CDR3 protein: CASSLGIFYEQYF
CDR3 DNA: TGTGCCAGCAGTCTCGGGATTTTCTACGAGCAGTACTTC
D gene: NA
V gene: TRBV2
J gene: TRBJ2-7
clone size: few